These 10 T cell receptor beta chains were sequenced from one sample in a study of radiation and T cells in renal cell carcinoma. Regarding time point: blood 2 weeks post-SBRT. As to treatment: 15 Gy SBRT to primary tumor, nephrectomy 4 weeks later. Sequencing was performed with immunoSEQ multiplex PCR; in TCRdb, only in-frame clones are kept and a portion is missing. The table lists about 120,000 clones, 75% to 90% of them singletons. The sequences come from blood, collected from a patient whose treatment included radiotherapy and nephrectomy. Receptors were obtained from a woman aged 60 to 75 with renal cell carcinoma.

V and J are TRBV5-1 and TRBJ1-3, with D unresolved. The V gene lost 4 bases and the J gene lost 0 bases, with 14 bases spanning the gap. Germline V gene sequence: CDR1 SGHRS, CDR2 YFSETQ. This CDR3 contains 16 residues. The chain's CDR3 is CASSPSPDRSGNTIYF. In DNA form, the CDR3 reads TGCGCCAGCAGCCCGTCGCCAGACCGCTCTGGAAACACCATATATTTT.

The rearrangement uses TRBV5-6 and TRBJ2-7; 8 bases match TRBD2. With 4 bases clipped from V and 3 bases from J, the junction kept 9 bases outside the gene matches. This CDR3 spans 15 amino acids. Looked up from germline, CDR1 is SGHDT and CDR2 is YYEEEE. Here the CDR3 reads CASSLTSGSLYEQYF. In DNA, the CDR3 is TGTGCCAGCAGCCTCACGAGCGGGAGCCTCTACGAGCAGTACTTC.

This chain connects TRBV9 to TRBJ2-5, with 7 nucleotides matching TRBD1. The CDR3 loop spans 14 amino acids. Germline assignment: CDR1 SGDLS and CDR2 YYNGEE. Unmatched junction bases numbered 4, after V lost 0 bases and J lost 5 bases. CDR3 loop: CASSVDVRGETQYF. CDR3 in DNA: TGTGCCAGCAGCGTAGACGTCAGGGGGGAGACCCAGTACTTC.

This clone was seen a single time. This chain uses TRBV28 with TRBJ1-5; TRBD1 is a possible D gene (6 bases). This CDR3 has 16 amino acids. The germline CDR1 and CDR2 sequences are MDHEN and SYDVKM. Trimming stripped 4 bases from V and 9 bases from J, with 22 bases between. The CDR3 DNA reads TGTGCCAGCAGTTATGGGGACTTAACAGGGATGATGCCCCAGCATTTT. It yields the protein CASSYGDLTGMMPQHF.

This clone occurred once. As DNA, the CDR3 is TGCGCCAGCAGCTTGGCGGGGTCGGGAGGTGGAAACACCATATATTTT. Translated, it gives CASSLAGSGGGNTIYF. This chain connects TRBV5-1 to TRBJ1-3; unclear D gene. V was trimmed by 0 bases and J by 3 bases, leaving 13 bases between them. Germline CDR1 SGHRS, CDR2 YFSETQ. This CDR3 region has 16 residues.

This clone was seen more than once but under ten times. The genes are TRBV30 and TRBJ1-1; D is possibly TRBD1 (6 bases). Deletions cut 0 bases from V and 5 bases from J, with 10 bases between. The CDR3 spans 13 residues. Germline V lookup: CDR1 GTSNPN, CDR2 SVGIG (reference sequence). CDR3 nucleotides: TGTGCCTGGAGTGTCGCGAGGGGGACTGAAGCTTTCTTT. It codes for CAWSVARGTEAFF.

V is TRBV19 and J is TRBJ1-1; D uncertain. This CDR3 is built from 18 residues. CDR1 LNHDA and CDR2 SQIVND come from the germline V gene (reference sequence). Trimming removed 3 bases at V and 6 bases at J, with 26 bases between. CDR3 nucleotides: TGTGCCAGTAGTATCGCTACCGGAGGTGGGGTAATGACCTCTGAAGCTTTCTTT. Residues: CASSIATGGGVMTSEAFF.

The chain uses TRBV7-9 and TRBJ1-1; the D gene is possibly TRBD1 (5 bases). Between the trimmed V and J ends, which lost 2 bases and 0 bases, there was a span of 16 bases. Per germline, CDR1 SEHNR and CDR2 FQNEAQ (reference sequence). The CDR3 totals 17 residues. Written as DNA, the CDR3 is TGTGCCAGCAGCTTACTTGGTGGGGCCTTCTTGAACACTGAAGCTTTCTTT. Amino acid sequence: CASSLLGGAFLNTEAFF.

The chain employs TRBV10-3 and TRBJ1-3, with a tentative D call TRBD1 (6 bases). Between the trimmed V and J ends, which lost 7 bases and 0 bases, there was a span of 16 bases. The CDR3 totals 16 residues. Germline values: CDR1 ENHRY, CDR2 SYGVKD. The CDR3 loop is CAITPQGPTSGNTIYF. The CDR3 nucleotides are TGTGCCATCACCCCACAGGGTCCAACCTCTGGAAACACCATATATTTT.

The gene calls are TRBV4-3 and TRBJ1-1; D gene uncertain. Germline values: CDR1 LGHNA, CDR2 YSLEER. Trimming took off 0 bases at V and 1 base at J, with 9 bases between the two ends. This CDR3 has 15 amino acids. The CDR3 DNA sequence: TGCGCCAGCAGCCAAGATCTCATCCGGAACACTGAAGCTTTCTTT. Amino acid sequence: CASSQDLIRNTEAFF.